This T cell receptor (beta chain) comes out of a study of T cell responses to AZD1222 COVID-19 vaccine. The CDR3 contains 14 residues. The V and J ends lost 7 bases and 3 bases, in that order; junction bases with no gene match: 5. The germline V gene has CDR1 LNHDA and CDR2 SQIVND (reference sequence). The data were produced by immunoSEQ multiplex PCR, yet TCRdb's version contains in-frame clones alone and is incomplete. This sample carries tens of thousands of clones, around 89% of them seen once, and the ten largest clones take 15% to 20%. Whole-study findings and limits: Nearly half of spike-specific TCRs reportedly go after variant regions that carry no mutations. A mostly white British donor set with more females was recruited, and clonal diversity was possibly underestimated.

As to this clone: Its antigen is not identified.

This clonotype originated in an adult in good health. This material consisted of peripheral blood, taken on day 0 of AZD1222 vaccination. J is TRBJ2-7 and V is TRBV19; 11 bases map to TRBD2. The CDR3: CASTALAGGYEQYF. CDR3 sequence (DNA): TGTGCCAGTACGGCCCTAGCGGGGGGCTACGAGCAGTACTTC.